The clone carrying this T cell receptor (beta chain) was seen ten or more times. What it recognizes is unknown. TCRdb reprocessed the RACE reads via MiXCR and lists one record per CDR3 protein. The sample comprises tens of thousands of distinct CDR3 sequences, roughly 12% of which are singletons, and 1.5% to 2.5% rests with the top ten. This sample is part of a study of human T cells and chemical hapten exposure. Study results and caveats: After DPC sensitization, TCRs above 1 in 1000 frequency showed no change. Expanded TCR sets contained significantly more large CDR3 similarity clusters than controls.

As to time point: pre-sensitization, week 0. As to treatment: therapeutic diphenylcyclopropenone sensitization with weekly scalp DPC. Unseparated into fractions, whole blood served as the source from which total RNA was extracted. Blood was collected ahead of every patch test applied. Sequenced here: whole blood, sampled in connection with sensitization to the hapten diphenylcyclopropenone (DPC). The clonotype was recovered from a woman between 40 and 50 years old with alopecia areata. Some clones in this sample may be carry-over from other donors' samples.

DNA for the CDR3: TGTGCCAGCAGCCCGAACGATGACAGGAGCGAGTACGAGCAGTACTTC. As protein: CASSPNDDRSEYEQYF. This chain connects TRBV5-6 to TRBJ2-7; TRBD1 might be the D (6 bases). Germline loops: CDR1 SGHDT, CDR2 YYEEEE. The CDR3 totals 16 residues. Trimming stripped 4 bases from V and 4 bases from J, with 21 bases between.